A single sample gave rise to the 7 T cell receptor beta chains below, sequenced in a study of blood T cells in healthy people across ages. A second PCR of roughly 7 to 11 cycles used a sample-barcoded 5' primer and a J-beta primer mix. TCRdb independently ran MiXCR on the 5' RACE reads; one entry per CDR3 protein. The data contain 1.5 million to 2 million distinct CDR3 sequences, roughly 50% of them seen just once; the ten biggest clones take up roughly 2%. Specimen: blood. Receptors were obtained from a woman in her thirties or forties in good health.

The V and J genes are TRBV28 and TRBJ1-6, with TRBD1 as a possible D gene (5 bases). The CDR3 sequence is 16 residues long. Deletions cut 5 bases from V and 6 bases from J, with 17 bases between. Germline CDR1 MDHEN, CDR2 SYDVKM. The CDR3 region has the DNA TGTGCCAGCAGTCCCCAGGGATCCGGGTCTAATTCACCCCTCCACTTT. It is translated as CASSPQGSGSNSPLHF.

CDR3 protein: CASSHPPQGQVGETQYF. The CDR3 DNA follows: TGTGCCAGCAGCCACCCACCCCAAGGCCAGGTTGGAGAGACCCAGTACTTC. V is TRBV28 and J is TRBJ2-5; D gene unclear. From germline, CDR1 is MDHEN and CDR2 SYDVKM. The ends were cut back, 6 bases at V and 4 bases at J, with 24 bases in the middle. The CDR3 is 17 amino acids.

The chain has TRBV5-6 and TRBJ2-1, with D uncertain. The last part of the DNA fits TRBJ2-7 better; the J call may be wrong. The CDR3 is made up of 14 amino acids. Germline V gives CDR1 SGHDT, CDR2 YYEEEE. Here the CDR3 reads CASTSGWPHNEQYF. CDR3 nucleotide sequence: TGTGCCAGCACCTCGGGTTGGCCCCACAATGAGCAGTACTTC.

This clonotype was seen only once. V usage is TRBV3-1 and J usage is TRBJ1-6, with no clear D. The CDR3 has 14 amino acids. Germline lookup yields CDR1 LGHDT and CDR2 YNNKEL (reference sequence). V lost 4 bases and J lost 4, with 8 bases in between. In DNA form, the CDR3 reads TGTGCCAGCAGCCCATTGCGGTATAATTCACCCCTCCACTTT. It yields the protein CASSPLRYNSPLHF.

In this sample, this clonotype turned up many times. The chain uses TRBV4-3 and TRBJ2-1; D is perhaps TRBD2 (7 bases). Germline V gene data show CDR1 as LGHNA and CDR2 as YSLEER. The CDR3 spans 16 residues. V dropped 3 bases and J dropped 5 bases, with 17 bases sitting between them. As DNA, the CDR3 is TGCGCCAGCAGCCACTGGGGGGGGCAGGGAGACAATGAGCAGTTCTTC. Translating gives CASSHWGGQGDNEQFF.

This clonotype was detected only a few times. The rearrangement uses TRBV5-8 and TRBJ2-1; 7 bases are shared with TRBD1. V lost 1 base and J lost 5; bases outside the gene matches: 15. Germline assignment: CDR1 SGHTS and CDR2 YDEGEE. The CDR3 spans 18 residues. CDR3 sequence reads: CASSLWVSLDRKHNEQFF. In DNA, the CDR3 is TGTGCCAGCAGCTTGTGGGTGTCCCTGGACAGGAAGCACAATGAGCAGTTCTTC.

Concerning this clonotype: The junction does not match germline at one end; this may be a read error. The chain uses TRBV5-1 and TRBJ2-3; 9 nucleotides agree with TRBD1. This CDR3 spans 14 amino acids. Germline loops: CDR1 SGHRS, CDR2 YFSETQ. Written as DNA, the CDR3 is TGCGCCAGCAGTAGGGACAGGGACACAGATATGCAGTATTTT. It yields the protein CASSRDRDTDMQYF.